The 19 T cell receptor beta chains below all came from one sample that was sequenced in a study of T cell changes during pregnancy in multiple sclerosis. Only in-frame clones appear in the TCRdb table, and some are missing; sequencing was by immunoSEQ multiplex PCR. The sample includes some 52,000 clones, approximately 92% of them seen just once. This specimen consisted of CD4+ T cells from peripheral blood mononuclear cells, obtained before pregnancy. These receptors all come from a female donor with multiple sclerosis, enrolled in a pregnancy study.

This rearrangement joins TRBV5-3 to TRBJ2-7; 10 bases are a match to TRBD2. Being an ORF, TRBV5-3 has a function that is uncertain. V lost 8 bases, J lost 0 bases, and 2 bases stayed unmatched. The CDR3 extends over 13 amino acids. CDR3 nucleotides: TGTGCCAGTCTAGCGGGAGACTCCTACGAGCAGTACTTC. It codes for CASLAGDSYEQYF.

V usage is TRBV27 and J usage is TRBJ2-5, with D possibly matching TRBD2 (6 bases). CDR1 is MNHEY, CDR2 SMNVEV, per germline (reference sequence). Trimming removed 4 bases from V and 5 bases from J, with 14 bases in between. This CDR3 has 14 residues. CDR3 in DNA: TGTGCCAGCAGTTCCCCCGCTGGGGGGGAGACCCAGTACTTC. Translation: CASSSPAGGETQYF.

The chain couples TRBV5-4 to TRBJ1-1; 7 bases align to TRBD1. Germline V gives CDR1 SGHNT, CDR2 YYREEE (reference sequence). V dropped 4 bases and J dropped 4; count of bases not matched to a gene: 4. This CDR3 comprises 13 residues. CDR3: CASSKSGGTEAFF. The CDR3 coding sequence is TGTGCCAGCAGCAAATCAGGGGGCACTGAAGCTTTCTTT.

A few counts support this clone. The chain couples TRBV19 to TRBJ1-2; 8 positions agree with TRBD1. This CDR3 contains 14 residues. The V gene end was trimmed by 7 bases and the J gene end by 8 bases; junction bases not matched to a gene: 12. CDR1 LNHDA and CDR2 SQIVND come from the germline V gene (reference sequence). The CDR3 DNA sequence: TGTGCCAGTAATCTGGGACAGGCCCTCGGGGGCTACACCTTC. Translation: CASNLGQALGGYTF.

This clone appeared once. The gene calls are TRBV30 and TRBJ2-1; perhaps TRBD2 as D (6 bases). This CDR3 comprises 13 residues. Deletions cut 0 bases from V and 7 bases from J, with 10 bases between. CDR1 GTSNPN and CDR2 SVGIG come from the germline V gene (reference sequence). DNA of the CDR3: TGTGCCTGGAGTGTACTGGGGGGAAATGAGCAGTTCTTC. Protein sequence: CAWSVLGGNEQFF. The full variable domain, rest sourced from reference TRBV30 and TRBJ2-1, is SQTIHQWPATLVQPVGSPLSLECTVEGTSNPNLYWYRQAAGRGLQLLFYSVGIGQISSEVPQNLSASRPQDRQFILSSKKLLLSDSGFYLCAWSVLGGNEQFFGPGTRLTVL.

J is TRBJ2-2 and V is TRBV27; 13 bases map to TRBD2. The germline gives CDR1 MNHEY, CDR2 SMNVEV (reference sequence). The V gene end was trimmed by 4 bases and the J gene end by 8 bases; junction bases not matched to a gene: 10. The length of the CDR3 is 17 residues. CDR3 sequence: CASSSPQGLAGVGELFF. The CDR3 DNA reads as TGTGCCAGCAGTTCTCCTCAAGGACTAGCGGGAGTGGGGGAGCTGTTTTTT.

V gene TRBV28 combines with J gene TRBJ2-7, with 9 bases fitting TRBD1. Germline V gene data show CDR1 as MDHEN and CDR2 as SYDVKM. CDR3 length equals 15 residues. J lost 1 base, V lost 8 bases, and 9 bases had no gene match. The CDR3 DNA sequence: TGTGCCAGCGGTATTTCCGGGACAGGGTCCTACGAGCAGTACTTC. It is translated as CASGISGTGSYEQYF. Complete variable domain (other parts from reference TRBV28 and TRBJ2-7): DVKVTQSSRYLVKRTGEKVFLECVQDMDHENMFWYRQDPGLGLRLIYFSYDVKMKEKGDIPEGYSVSREKKERFSLILESASTNQTSMYLCASGISGTGSYEQYFGPGTRLTVT.

The genes are TRBV7-3 and TRBJ1-2; 9 bases fit TRBD1. The CDR3 extends over 14 amino acids. Germline CDR1 reads SGHTA; CDR2 reads FQGTGA. The V segment lost 5 bases and the J segment 6 bases; nucleotides outside the gene matches: 7. CDR3 DNA sequence: TGTGCCAGCAGCCGCGACAGGGGGGGAGATGGCTACACCTTC. The encoded protein is CASSRDRGGDGYTF.

The chain employs TRBV28 and TRBJ1-2, with TRBD1 as a possible D gene (5 bases). V dropped 3 bases and J dropped 4 bases, with 12 bases sitting between them. The CDR3 loop spans 14 amino acids. Germline CDR1 is MDHEN and CDR2 is SYDVKM. Here the CDR3 DNA reads TGTGCCAGCAGTTTCGGGGGAACCTTCTATGGCTACACCTTC. Translating it yields CASSFGGTFYGYTF.

This clone was counted a single time. This rearrangement joins TRBV5-1 to TRBJ2-7; 8 nucleotides match TRBD2. The germline gives CDR1 SGHRS, CDR2 YFSETQ. V was pared by 9 bases and J by 3 bases, with 17 bases of the junction left unmatched. The CDR3 covers 16 residues. The CDR3 here is CATPFGRGGHFYEQYF. In DNA, the CDR3 is TGCGCCACCCCCTTCGGACGGGGGGGACATTTCTACGAGCAGTACTTC.

Concerning this clone: The conserved phenylalanine or tryptophan is not found at the CDR3 terminus, so this likely reflects a read error. The limits of the CDR3 on the DNA are not certain, so only TCRdb's listed CDR3 is given. The chain combines TRBV4-1 with TRBJ2-7; the table assigns TRBD2, which was not confirmed against the DNA. The CDR3 is 10 amino acids in total, end residues counted. Germline V CDR1 and CDR2: MGHRA, YSYEKL. CDR3 protein: CASSHRGWRL.

The rearrangement uses TRBV28 and TRBJ2-7, with TRBD1 as a possible D gene (5 bases). Germline loops: CDR1 MDHEN, CDR2 SYDVKM. V was shortened by 1 base and J by 4 bases, with 26 bases between the two germline ends. This CDR3 spans 19 amino acids. CDR3 loop: CASSLLYPIYQGKPYEQYF. In nucleotides, the CDR3 is TGTGCCAGCAGTTTATTGTATCCGATATATCAGGGTAAGCCTTACGAGCAGTACTTC.

This clone has only a few counts. The genes are TRBV9 and TRBJ1-4, with TRBD1 matching over 7 bases. CDR1 is SGDLS and CDR2 is YYNGEE in the germline V gene. This CDR3 comprises 14 residues. The V gene end was trimmed by 2 bases and the J gene end by 8 bases; junction bases not matched to a gene: 6. CDR3 DNA: TGTGCCAGCAGCGTGGACGCCAGGGGGGAAAAACTGTTTTTT. This gives the protein CASSVDARGEKLFF.

The chain combines TRBV19 with TRBJ2-1; TRBD2 matches at 9 bases. The CDR3 consists of 15 residues. Germline values: CDR1 LNHDA, CDR2 SQIVND (reference sequence). The V gene end was trimmed by 0 bases and the J gene end by 7 bases; junction bases not matched to a gene: 4. The CDR3 here is CASSIEELAGNEQFF. The CDR3 DNA is TGTGCCAGTAGTATAGAGGAGCTAGCGGGGAATGAGCAGTTCTTC.

The CDR3 spells CASSRDRGETQYF. The DNA of the CDR3 is TGTGCCAGTAGTAGGGACAGGGGGGAGACCCAGTACTTC. The J gene is TRBJ2-5, the V gene TRBV19, with 11 bases identical to TRBD1. V shed 4 bases, J shed 5 bases, and the junction held 0 bases outside the gene matches. Germline assignment: CDR1 LNHDA and CDR2 SQIVND (reference sequence). There are 13 residues in the CDR3.

This chain links TRBV5-1 with TRBJ1-4, with D maybe TRBD1 (6 bases). Trimming cost V 4 bases and J 4 bases, with 11 bases left between them. There are 14 residues in the CDR3. Germline values: CDR1 SGHRS, CDR2 YFSETQ. In nucleotides, the CDR3 is TGCGCCAGCAGCGGGGGCCGCTTTAATGAAAAACTGTTTTTT. It specifies CASSGGRFNEKLFF.

This clone was seen only once. The rearrangement joins TRBV7-2 to TRBJ1-1; no firm D call. Germline lookup yields CDR1 SGHTA and CDR2 FQGNSA. There are 13 residues in the CDR3. V lost 1 base and J lost 4, with 7 bases in between. CDR3 DNA: TGTGCCAGCAGCTTAGTGGCCAGCACTGAAGCTTTCTTT. It codes for CASSLVASTEAFF.

CDR3 sequence reads: CASSLQTGIGGYTF. The CDR3 DNA sequence: TGCGCCAGCAGCTTGCAGACAGGGATCGGTGGCTACACCTTC. The chain has TRBV5-1 and TRBJ1-2; 7 nucleotides match TRBD1. V gave up 1 base and J gave up 7 bases; unmatched junction bases: 7. The CDR3 totals 14 residues. Germline loops: CDR1 SGHRS, CDR2 YFSETQ.

V gene TRBV30 combines with J gene TRBJ1-2; D perhaps matches TRBD1 (6 bases). The CDR3 runs 15 residues. The germline V gene has CDR1 GTSNPN and CDR2 SVGIG (reference sequence). The V and J ends lost 0 bases and 1 base respectively, with 12 bases between them. In DNA form, the CDR3 reads TGTGCCTGGAGTGTACAGGGCACCCTTAACTATGGCTACACCTTC. Its protein product is CAWSVQGTLNYGYTF.